The 21 T cell receptor beta chains presented below share a single source sample, sequenced in a study of CD8+ T cells in alopecia areata. As the sequencing template, cDNA was produced by extracting RNA and reverse transcribing it. Produced via immunoSEQ multiplex PCR; TCRdb's table is partial and in-frame only. This table has about 180,000 clones, approximately 56% appearing once. This specimen consisted of CD4+ T cells sorted from blood, obtained at week 0. Receptor source: a human donor with alopecia areata.

This sequence joins TRBV29-1 and TRBJ2-1; the match to TRBD1 covers 8 bases. J gave up 6 bases and V 7 bases, and 8 bases lay outside the gene matches. CDR3 length: 13 residues. Germline V gene lookup returns CDR1 SQVTM and CDR2 ANQGSEA. CDR3 DNA sequence: TGCAGCGCCTGGACAGGGATCCTCAATGAGCAGTTCTTC. Its translation is CSAWTGILNEQFF.

The chain is built from TRBV7-9 and TRBJ2-1; TRBD2 agrees at 8 bases. In germline, CDR1 is SEHNR, CDR2 FQNEAQ (reference sequence). CDR3 length: 15 residues. Trimming took 3 bases from V and 7 from J; bases not matched to a gene: 8. The CDR3 nucleotides are TGTGCCAGCAGCTTCCCCAGCGGGGGTAAAAATGAGCAGTTCTTC. Translating gives CASSFPSGGKNEQFF.

The V call is TRBV25-1, the J call TRBJ2-5; D gene ambiguous. V gave up 2 bases and J gave up 5 bases, with 9 bases separating them. The CDR3 extends over 13 amino acids. Per the germline V gene, CDR1 is MGHDK and CDR2 is SYGVNS. The CDR3 DNA sequence: TGTGCCAGCAGTGAACCGGGTTTGGAGACCCAGTACTTC. Its translation is CASSEPGLETQYF.

The sample holds a few counts of this clone. V and J are TRBV10-3 and TRBJ1-1, with D maybe TRBD1 (5 bases). Trimming stripped 5 bases from V and 11 bases from J, with 18 bases between. The V gene's germline CDR1 is ENHRY and CDR2 SYGVKD. The CDR3 runs 13 residues. Here the CDR3 reads CAISSPGGIWAFF. The CDR3 DNA reads as TGTGCCATCAGTAGTCCGGGGGGTATCTGGGCTTTCTTT.

V usage is TRBV7-9 and J usage is TRBJ1-1; D call uncertain. Germline V gene sequence: CDR1 SEHNR, CDR2 FQNEAQ (reference sequence). CDR3 size: 13 residues. V gave up 5 bases and J gave up 1 base, with 8 bases separating them. This CDR3 is CASSALQNTEAFF. In nucleotides, the CDR3 is TGTGCCAGCAGCGCTTTACAGAACACTGAAGCTTTCTTT. Using reference TRBV7-9 and TRBJ1-1 for the parts outside the CDR3, the full variable domain is DTGVSQNPRHKITKRGQNVTFRCDPISEHNRLYWYRQTLGQGPEFLTYFQNEAQLEKSRLLSDRFSAERPKGSFSTLEIQRTEQGDSAMYLCASSALQNTEAFFGQGTRLTVV.

The chain employs TRBV6-5 and TRBJ2-5, with 10 bases aligning to TRBD1. V trimming: 11 bases; J trimming: 7 bases; junction bases outside the gene matches: 7. This CDR3 has 12 residues. Looked up from germline, CDR1 is MNHEY and CDR2 is SVGAGI. In nucleotides, the CDR3 is TGTGCCGCTGGGACAGGGGTAGGGACCCAGTACTTC. It specifies CAAGTGVGTQYF.

The chain couples TRBV30 to TRBJ2-7; weak D call: TRBD2 (6 bases). The CDR3 covers 15 residues. Trimming shortened V by 5 bases and J by 6 bases, and 23 bases separated the two germline ends. Germline V lookup: CDR1 GTSNPN, CDR2 SVGIG (reference sequence). Written as DNA, the CDR3 is TGTGCCTGGTCCCCCCTAGGAGGGGCTCTGGTCGAGCAGTACTTC. Its translation: CAWSPLGGALVEQYF.

This chain links TRBV27 with TRBJ1-2; TRBD1 agrees at 8 bases. The CDR3 has 13 amino acids. V lost 5 bases to trimming and J lost 8 bases; unmatched junction nucleotides: 7. Germline lookup yields CDR1 MNHEY and CDR2 SMNVEV (reference sequence). The CDR3 sequence is CASSNRGMGGYTF. CDR3 nucleotide sequence: TGTGCCAGCAGTAACAGGGGGATGGGCGGCTACACCTTC.

Only a few counts were recorded for this clone. The V and J genes are TRBV19 and TRBJ1-1; D is unclear. This CDR3 is built from 14 residues. Trimming stripped 3 bases from V and 1 base from J, with 9 bases between. CDR1 is LNHDA and CDR2 is SQIVND in the germline V gene (reference sequence). CDR3 sequence: CASSIPGRNTEAFF. In DNA form, the CDR3 reads TGTGCCAGTAGTATTCCTGGCAGGAACACTGAAGCTTTCTTT. Full variable domain (outside the CDR3, taken from reference TRBV19 and TRBJ1-1): DGGITQSPKYLFRKEGQNVTLSCEQNLNHDAMYWYRQDPGQGLRLIYYSQIVNDFQKGDIAEGYSVSREKKESFPLTVTSAQKNPTAFYLCASSIPGRNTEAFFGQGTRLTVV.

This sequence joins TRBV30 and TRBJ2-2, with D uncertain. V was trimmed by 2 bases and J by 4 bases, leaving 8 bases between them. The germline gives CDR1 GTSNPN, CDR2 SVGIG (reference sequence). The CDR3 consists of 13 residues. CDR3 coding DNA: TGTGCCTGGAGTAAGGGCATCACCGGGGAGCTGTTTTTT. The encoded protein is CAWSKGITGELFF.

As regards this clone: Different DNA sequences within this sample yield the same CDR3. V is TRBV7-3 and J is TRBJ2-2, with D perhaps being TRBD1 or TRBD2 (5 bases each). The CDR3 length is 14 residues. Between the trimmed V and J ends, which lost 5 bases and 2 bases, there was a span of 9 bases. From germline, CDR1 is SGHTA and CDR2 FQGTGA. The CDR3 reads CASSPGTNTGELFF. CDR3 in DNA: TGTGCCAGCAGCCCCGGGACCAACACCGGGGAGCTGTTTTTT.

This clone was seen only a few times. V and J are TRBV11-3 and TRBJ2-1, with 10 positions matching TRBD2. Per germline, CDR1 SGHNT and CDR2 YENEEA. V gave up 5 bases and J gave up 5 bases; unmatched junction bases: 9. This CDR3 comprises 16 residues. The CDR3 DNA follows: TGTGCCAGCAGCCCGAGACTAGCGGGCTTAAACAATGAGCAGTTCTTC. Translation: CASSPRLAGLNNEQFF.

This clone was detected only a few times. The rearrangement uses TRBV29-1 and TRBJ1-2; 11 bases align to TRBD1. Germline-derived CDR1 and CDR2 are SQVTM and ANQGSEA. This CDR3 region has 16 residues. Unmatched junction bases numbered 9, after V lost 0 bases and J lost 6 bases. The CDR3 loop is CSVEDLRTGGVDGYTF. The DNA for the CDR3 is TGCAGCGTTGAAGACCTGCGGACAGGGGGCGTAGATGGCTACACCTTC.

The rearrangement uses TRBV19 and TRBJ2-5, with D maybe TRBD1 (6 bases). Trimming pared 4 bases from V and 5 bases from J, leaving 17 bases between. This CDR3 comprises 15 residues. Germline loops: CDR1 LNHDA, CDR2 SQIVND (reference sequence). The CDR3 is CASSTTGPPTETQYF. The CDR3, as DNA: TGTGCCAGTAGTACAACAGGGCCACCTACGGAGACCCAGTACTTC.

V is TRBV18 and J is TRBJ1-2; no definite D call. CDR1 and CDR2 (germline): KGHSH, LQKENI. V gave up 3 bases and J gave up 4 bases, with 21 bases separating them. CDR3 length: 17 amino acids. CDR3 amino acids: CASSPVRQLSRGYGYTF. The CDR3 DNA sequence: TGTGCCAGCTCACCCGTCAGGCAACTCTCGCGGGGCTATGGCTACACCTTC.

This clone came up a few times. The rearrangement joins TRBV29-1 to TRBJ1-5; D is uncertain. Germline lookup yields CDR1 SQVTM and CDR2 ANQGSEA. Trimming removed 7 bases at V and 0 bases at J, with 19 bases between. The CDR3 is made up of 16 amino acids. The CDR3 region is CSARRQENYSNQPQHF. DNA for the CDR3: TGCAGCGCTCGTCGGCAGGAGAATTATAGCAATCAGCCCCAGCATTTT.

The chain has TRBV2 and TRBJ2-7, with D possibly being TRBD2 (6 bases). CDR1 and CDR2 from the germline V gene are SNHLY and FYNNEI. Deletions cut 10 bases from V and 3 bases from J, with 16 bases between. The CDR3 totals 13 residues. CDR3 loop: CAIQAGLGYEQYF. In nucleotides, the CDR3 is TGTGCCATTCAGGCGGGGCTGGGCTACGAGCAGTACTTC.

This clone was recorded a few times. The chain combines TRBV29-1 with TRBJ2-6; tentatively, D is TRBD2 (6 bases). CDR1 is SQVTM and CDR2 is ANQGSEA in the germline V gene. The CDR3 consists of 15 residues. Trimming took 4 bases from V and 0 from J, leaving 10 bases between them. For the CDR3, the DNA is TGCAGCGTTGTCGGGGGATCCTCTGGGGCCAACGTCCTGACTTTC. Translated: CSVVGGSSGANVLTF.

The rearrangement joins TRBV6-6 to TRBJ2-2, with 9 bases lining up with TRBD1. The germline V gene encodes CDR1 MNHNY and CDR2 SVGAGI (reference sequence). V shed 7 bases, J shed 1 base, and the junction held 7 bases outside the gene matches. This CDR3 has 16 residues. CDR3 sequence (DNA): TGTGCCAGCACTACTTTGGGACAGGGGAACACCGGGGAGCTGTTTTTT. Translation gives CASTTLGQGNTGELFF.

This clone was detected a few times. The chain is built from TRBV7-2 and TRBJ2-5; D is possibly TRBD2 (5 bases). CDR3 size: 13 residues. The germline V and J ends were trimmed by 4 bases and 1 base, with 7 bases remaining between them. The germline gives CDR1 SGHTA, CDR2 FQGNSA. The CDR3 DNA is TGTGCCAGCAGCTCAGGACTCCAAGAGACCCAGTACTTC. As protein: CASSSGLQETQYF.

The CDR3 loop reads CAWDIQGISSPLHF. The CDR3 bases are TGTGCCTGGGACATACAGGGGATTAGTTCACCCCTCCACTTT. The V gene is TRBV30, the J gene TRBJ1-6, with 7 bases lining up with TRBD1. The CDR3 has 14 amino acids. CDR1 and CDR2 from the germline V gene are GTSNPN and SVGIG (reference sequence). V lost 5 bases, J lost 9 bases, and 10 bases stayed unmatched. The whole variable domain, filled in from reference TRBV30 and TRBJ1-6, reads SQTIHQWPATLVQPVGSPLSLECTVEGTSNPNLYWYRQAAGRGLQLLFYSVGIGQISSEVPQNLSASRPQDRQFILSSKKLLLSDSGFYLCAWDIQGISSPLHFGNGTRLTVT.